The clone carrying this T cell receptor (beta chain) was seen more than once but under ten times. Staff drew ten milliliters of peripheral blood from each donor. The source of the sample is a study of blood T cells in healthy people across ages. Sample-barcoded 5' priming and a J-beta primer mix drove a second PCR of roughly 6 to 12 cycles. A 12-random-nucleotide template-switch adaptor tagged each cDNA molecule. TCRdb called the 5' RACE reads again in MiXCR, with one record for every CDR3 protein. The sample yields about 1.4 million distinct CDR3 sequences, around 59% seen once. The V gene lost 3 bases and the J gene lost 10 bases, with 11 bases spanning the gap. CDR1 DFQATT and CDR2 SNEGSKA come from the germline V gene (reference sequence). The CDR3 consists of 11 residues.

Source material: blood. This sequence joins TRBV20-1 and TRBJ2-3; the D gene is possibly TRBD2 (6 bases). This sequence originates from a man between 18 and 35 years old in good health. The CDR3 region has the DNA TGCAGTGCTAGTGGGCGGGGCTCGCAGTATTTT. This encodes CSASGRGSQYF.